One and the same sample provided the 22 T cell receptor beta chains below, sequenced in a study of cytomegalovirus exposure and HLA in healthy donors. A multiplex PCR was run with 60 Vbeta primers and 13 Jbeta primers. Assay used: immunoSEQ multiplex PCR; TCRdb lists only in-frame clones, some missing. The sample holds around 160,000 clones; around 86% are singletons and the top ten take about 2%. The sample consisted of PBMCs. The receptors stem from a human donor in good health.

The chain links TRBV5-6 to TRBJ1-5; unclear D gene. There are 14 residues in the CDR3. The V end was cut by 2 bases, the J end by 7 bases, with 13 bases between. CDR1 and CDR2 (germline): SGHDT, YYEEEE. CDR3 sequence: CASSLKSGRQPQHF. The CDR3 DNA sequence: TGTGCCAGCAGCTTAAAATCAGGTCGACAGCCCCAGCATTTT.

The J gene is TRBJ2-5, the V gene TRBV11-2; the D is unclear. This CDR3 is 12 amino acids long. CDR1 and CDR2 (germline): SGHAT, FQNNGV. Trimming pared 4 bases from V and 5 bases from J, leaving 8 bases between. CDR3 sequence (DNA): TGTGCCAGCAGCTCGACGAGGGAGACCCAGTACTTC. This gives the protein CASSSTRETQYF.

This clone appeared once. V gene TRBV4-3 combines with J gene TRBJ2-7; no definite D call. The CDR3 has 11 amino acids. The germline V gene encodes CDR1 LGHNA and CDR2 YSLEER. V gave up 5 bases and J gave up 4 bases, with 6 bases separating them. CDR3 in amino acids: CASSNAYEQYF. Written as DNA, the CDR3 is TGCGCCAGCAGCAATGCGTACGAGCAGTACTTC.

The rearrangement uses TRBV7-2 and TRBJ1-5, with D tentatively TRBD1 (5 bases). Germline lookup yields CDR1 SGHTA and CDR2 FQGNSA. This CDR3 is built from 12 residues. Trimming cost V 7 bases and J 9 bases, with 13 bases left between them. The CDR3 coding sequence is TGTGCCAGCACCCCTCCGGGGGGGCCCCAGCATTTT. Protein product: CASTPPGGPQHF.

V gene TRBV6-5 combines with J gene TRBJ2-3, with TRBD1 as a possible D gene (5 bases). The CDR3 is 13 amino acids. Germline V gene data show CDR1 as MNHEY and CDR2 as SVGAGI. V lost 6 bases and J lost 1, with 8 bases in between. DNA of the CDR3: TGTGCCAGCAGGCAGACAGGCACAGATACGCAGTATTTT. Translated, it gives CASRQTGTDTQYF.

The rearrangement joins TRBV6-1 to TRBJ2-7; 8 bases are shared with TRBD1. The length of the CDR3 is 13 residues. Germline trimming cut 4 bases from V and 7 bases from J; bases unmatched to any gene: 6. The germline V gene encodes CDR1 MNHNS and CDR2 SASEGT. DNA for the CDR3: TGTGCCAGCAGTGCGGACAGGGCTTGGGAGCAGTACTTC. This encodes CASSADRAWEQYF.

V gene TRBV15 combines with J gene TRBJ1-3; no clear D gene. Germline CDR1 reads LNHNV; CDR2 reads YYDKDF (reference sequence). The CDR3 is 22 amino acids. Trimming cost V 3 bases and J 0 bases, with 30 bases left between them. The CDR3 sequence: CATSSRAGQVEVTINSGNTIYF. In DNA form, the CDR3 reads TGTGCCACCAGCAGCCGCGCGGGCCAGGTGGAGGTCACAATAAACTCTGGAAACACCATATATTTT.

Points on this clone: One end of the junction fails to match germline, which may point to a read error. The V gene is TRBV2, the J gene TRBJ1-2; 7 bases match TRBD1. Germline-derived CDR1 and CDR2 are SNHLY and FYNNEI. This CDR3 is 13 amino acids long. The CDR3 region has the DNA TGTGCCAGCAGTGACCTACAGGGGTCGGGCTACCCCTTC. Protein: CASSDLQGSGYPF.

The chain joins TRBV7-2 to TRBJ1-3, with TRBD1 matching 7 bases. Germline assignment: CDR1 SGHTA and CDR2 FQGNSA. This CDR3 contains 15 residues. The J segment lost 4 bases and the V segment lost 3 bases, leaving 6 bases of the junction unmatched. CDR3 loop: CASSFTGTAGNTIYF. CDR3 nucleotides: TGTGCCAGCAGCTTTACCGGGACAGCAGGAAACACCATATATTTT.

This clone was seen only a few times. The rearrangement links TRBV6-1 to TRBJ1-6; 9 bases line up with TRBD1. CDR1 is MNHNS and CDR2 is SASEGT in the germline V gene. The CDR3 is 14 amino acids. J was trimmed by 7 bases and V by 6 bases; bases with no gene match: 4. The CDR3 nucleotides are TGTGCCAGCAGCCAGGACAGGGGAAATTCACCCCTCCACTTT. Translation gives CASSQDRGNSPLHF.

The chain is built from TRBV29-1 and TRBJ2-7; D call uncertain. Germline CDR1 is SQVTM and CDR2 is ANQGSEA. With 5 bases removed from V and 5 bases from J, the gap between germline ends came to 7 bases. The CDR3 sequence is 10 residues long. This CDR3 reads CSVFIDEQYF. The CDR3, as DNA: TGCAGCGTTTTTATCGACGAGCAGTACTTC.

The chain uses TRBV5-1 and TRBJ1-2, with a weak D call TRBD1 (6 bases). The CDR3 has 15 residues. CDR1 is SGHRS and CDR2 is YFSETQ in the germline V gene. Between the trimmed V and J ends, which lost 3 bases and 2 bases, there was a span of 14 bases. The CDR3 here is CASSSTGSRNYGYTF. The CDR3 nucleotides read TGCGCCAGCAGCTCAACAGGGTCGAGGAACTATGGCTACACCTTC.

The chain recombines TRBV7-3 with TRBJ2-3; D gene ambiguous. There are 14 residues in the CDR3. Trimming took 3 bases from V and 6 from J, leaving 13 bases between them. The germline CDR1 and CDR2 sequences are SGHTA and FQGTGA. CDR3 sequence: CASSFGPIADTQYF. CDR3 nucleotide sequence: TGTGCCAGCAGCTTTGGGCCCATCGCGGATACGCAGTATTTT.

The chain carries TRBV4-1 and TRBJ1-1; a possible D gene is TRBD1 (5 bases). CDR1 is MGHRA and CDR2 is YSYEKL in the germline V gene. The CDR3 contains 14 residues. The ends were cut back, 6 bases at V and 0 bases at J, with 11 bases in the middle. In nucleotides, the CDR3 is TGCGCCAGCAGGCCAGGCAGGGTGAACACTGAAGCTTTCTTT. It yields the protein CASRPGRVNTEAFF.

This clone was counted a few times. The gene calls are TRBV5-6 and TRBJ2-7, with a possible D match to TRBD1 (6 bases). This CDR3 has 13 residues. V was trimmed by 5 bases and J by 2 bases, leaving 11 bases between them. From germline, CDR1 is SGHDT and CDR2 YYEEEE. In nucleotides, the CDR3 is TGTGCCAGCAGAATGACAGGCGCCTACGAGCAGTACTTC. As protein: CASRMTGAYEQYF.

This rearrangement joins TRBV4-2 to TRBJ1-6; maybe TRBD1 (6 bases). V was shortened by 4 bases and J by 3 bases, with 13 bases between the two germline ends. Looked up from germline, CDR1 is LGHNA and CDR2 is YNFKEQ. The CDR3 has 16 residues. CDR3 residues: CASSLPGQNYNSPLHF. The CDR3 DNA follows: TGTGCCAGCAGCCTTCCCGGACAGAACTATAATTCACCCCTCCACTTT.

This chain joins TRBV6-1 and TRBJ1-6, with a weak D call TRBD1 (6 bases). The CDR3 contains 15 residues. The ends were cut back, 6 bases at V and 0 bases at J, with 9 bases in the middle. Germline loops: CDR1 MNHNS, CDR2 SASEGT. As DNA, the CDR3 is TGTGCCAGCAGAACAGGGTCCTCCTATAATTCACCCCTCCACTTT. It yields the protein CASRTGSSYNSPLHF.

This chain connects TRBV7-2 to TRBJ2-7; weak D call: TRBD1 (6 bases). CDR1 is SGHTA, CDR2 FQGNSA, per germline. With 5 bases removed from V and 3 bases from J, the gap between germline ends came to 17 bases. CDR3 length: 15 amino acids. The DNA for the CDR3 is TGTGCCAGCAGCCCACAGGGAGCGCTAGGCTACGAGCAGTACTTC. It translates to CASSPQGALGYEQYF.

This clone was picked up a small number of times. The chain links TRBV10-3 to TRBJ1-4; possible D gene TRBD1, 5 bases. This CDR3 is 15 amino acids long. The V gene's germline CDR1 is ENHRY and CDR2 SYGVKD. The V gene lost 2 bases and the J gene lost 5 bases, with 12 bases spanning the gap. The CDR3: CAISEGTGGNEKLFF. CDR3 DNA sequence: TGTGCCATCAGTGAGGGGACTGGGGGGAATGAAAAACTGTTTTTT.

This chain connects TRBV6-1 to TRBJ1-2; D possibly corresponds to TRBD1 (6 bases). Trimming stripped 6 bases from V and 4 bases from J, with 12 bases between. In germline, CDR1 is MNHNS, CDR2 SASEGT. The CDR3 runs to 13 residues. The CDR3 sequence is CASRTTGFYGYTF. In DNA form, the CDR3 reads TGTGCCAGCAGGACGACAGGATTCTATGGCTACACCTTC.

This sequence joins TRBV7-9 and TRBJ1-5; D is perhaps TRBD1 (6 bases). The V gene lost 3 bases and the J gene lost 4 bases, with 13 bases spanning the gap. Germline lookup yields CDR1 SEHNR and CDR2 FQNEAQ (reference sequence). CDR3 length: 15 residues. The CDR3 bases are TGTGCCAGCAGCTTTACCGGGACAAATAATCAGCCCCAGCATTTT. Translated: CASSFTGTNNQPQHF.

This clone turned up a few times. The chain is built from TRBV2 and TRBJ2-1, with D perhaps TRBD2 (5 bases). CDR1 and CDR2 from the germline V gene are SNHLY and FYNNEI. The length of the CDR3 is 12 residues. Trimming shortened V by 4 bases and J by 10 bases, and 11 bases separated the two germline ends. The CDR3 loop reads CASSVSWEEQFF. The CDR3 coding sequence is TGTGCCAGCAGTGTAAGTTGGGAGGAGCAGTTCTTC.